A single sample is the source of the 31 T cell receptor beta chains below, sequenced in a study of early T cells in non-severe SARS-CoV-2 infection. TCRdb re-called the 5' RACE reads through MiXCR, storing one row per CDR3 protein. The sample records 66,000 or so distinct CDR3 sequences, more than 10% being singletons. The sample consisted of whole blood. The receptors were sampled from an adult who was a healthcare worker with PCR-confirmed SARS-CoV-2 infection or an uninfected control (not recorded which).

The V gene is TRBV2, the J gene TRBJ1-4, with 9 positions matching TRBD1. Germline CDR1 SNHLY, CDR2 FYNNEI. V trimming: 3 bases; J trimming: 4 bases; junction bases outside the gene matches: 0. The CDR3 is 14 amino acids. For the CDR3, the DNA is TGTGCCAGCAGTGAGGACAGGGGTAATGAAAAACTGTTTTTT. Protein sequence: CASSEDRGNEKLFF.

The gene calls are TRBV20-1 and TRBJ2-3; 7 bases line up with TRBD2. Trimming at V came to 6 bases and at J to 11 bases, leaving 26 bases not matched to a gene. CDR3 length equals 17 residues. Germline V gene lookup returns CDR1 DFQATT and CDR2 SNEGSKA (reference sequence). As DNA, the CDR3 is TGCAGTGCCCTCCCTGAAGGAACGGGGACTACGAAGGGAAGGCAGTATTTT. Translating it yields CSALPEGTGTTKGRQYF.

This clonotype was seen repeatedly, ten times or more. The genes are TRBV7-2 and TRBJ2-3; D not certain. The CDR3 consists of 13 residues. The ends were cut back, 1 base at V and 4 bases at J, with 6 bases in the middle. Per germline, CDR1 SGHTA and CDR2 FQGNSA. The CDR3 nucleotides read TGTGCCAGCAGCTTAGGGCCCCCAGATACGCAGTATTTT. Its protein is CASSLGPPDTQYF.

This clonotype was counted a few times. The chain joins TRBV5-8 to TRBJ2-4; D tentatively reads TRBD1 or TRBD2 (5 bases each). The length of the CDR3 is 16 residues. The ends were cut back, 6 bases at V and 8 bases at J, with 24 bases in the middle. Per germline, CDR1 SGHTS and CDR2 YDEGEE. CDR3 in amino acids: CASNTFGRVGEYIQYF. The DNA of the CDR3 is TGTGCCAGCAACACGTTCGGCAGGGTCGGGGAGTACATTCAGTACTTC. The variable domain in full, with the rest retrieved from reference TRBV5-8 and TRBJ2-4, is EAGVTQSPTHLIKTRGQQATLRCSPISGHTSVYWYQQALGLGLQFLLWYDEGEERNRGNFPPRFSGRQFPNYSSELNVNALELEDSALYLCASNTFGRVGEYIQYFGAGTRLSVL.

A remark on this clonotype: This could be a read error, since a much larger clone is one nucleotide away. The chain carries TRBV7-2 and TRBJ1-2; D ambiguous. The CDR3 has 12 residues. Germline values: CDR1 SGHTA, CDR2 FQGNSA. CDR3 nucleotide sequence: TGTGCCGGCAGCCCGCCGACGGATGGCTACACCTTC. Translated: CAGSPPTDGYTF.

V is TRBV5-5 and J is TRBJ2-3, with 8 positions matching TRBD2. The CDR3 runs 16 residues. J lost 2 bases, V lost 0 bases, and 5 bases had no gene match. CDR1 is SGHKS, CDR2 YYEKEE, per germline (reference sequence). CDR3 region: CASSLAGGGTTDTQYF. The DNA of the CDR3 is TGTGCCAGCAGCTTGGCAGGCGGGGGGACCACAGATACGCAGTATTTT.

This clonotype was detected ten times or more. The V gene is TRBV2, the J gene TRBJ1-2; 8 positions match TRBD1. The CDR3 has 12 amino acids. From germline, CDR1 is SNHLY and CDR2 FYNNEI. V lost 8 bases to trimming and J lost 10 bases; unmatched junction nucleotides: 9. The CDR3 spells CASGPTGVDYTF. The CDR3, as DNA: TGTGCCAGCGGCCCGACAGGGGTTGACTACACCTTC.

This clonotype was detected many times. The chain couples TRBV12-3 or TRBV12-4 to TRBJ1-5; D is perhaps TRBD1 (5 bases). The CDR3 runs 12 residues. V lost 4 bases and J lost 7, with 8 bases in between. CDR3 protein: CASSYRNQPQHF. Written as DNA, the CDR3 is TGTGCCAGCAGTTACAGGAACCAGCCCCAGCATTTT.

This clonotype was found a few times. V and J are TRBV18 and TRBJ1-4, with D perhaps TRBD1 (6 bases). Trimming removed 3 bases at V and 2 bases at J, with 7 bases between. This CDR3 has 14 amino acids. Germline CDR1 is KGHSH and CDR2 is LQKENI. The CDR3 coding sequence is TGTGCCAGCTCACCGAGGGGGACTAATGAAAAACTGTTTTTT. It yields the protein CASSPRGTNEKLFF.

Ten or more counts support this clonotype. The CDR3 DNA follows: TGCAGCGTTGGGGCGGGGGGCTACACTGAAGCTTTCTTT. Protein: CSVGAGGYTEAFF. The chain is built from TRBV29-1 and TRBJ1-1; D perhaps matches TRBD1 (6 bases). Trimming cost V 4 bases and J 3 bases, with 12 bases left between them. Germline V gives CDR1 SQVTM, CDR2 ANQGSEA. The CDR3 contains 13 residues.

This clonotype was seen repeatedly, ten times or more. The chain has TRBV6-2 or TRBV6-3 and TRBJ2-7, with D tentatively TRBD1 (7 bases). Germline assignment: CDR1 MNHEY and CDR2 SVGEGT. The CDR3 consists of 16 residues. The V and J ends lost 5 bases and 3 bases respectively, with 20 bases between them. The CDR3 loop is CASSPRRGTAHYEQYF. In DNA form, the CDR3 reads TGTGCCAGCAGTCCGCGGAGGGGGACAGCTCACTACGAGCAGTACTTC.

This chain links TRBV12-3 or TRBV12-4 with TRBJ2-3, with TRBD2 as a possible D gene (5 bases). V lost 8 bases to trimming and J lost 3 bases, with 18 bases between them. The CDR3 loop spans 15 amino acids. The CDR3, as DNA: TGTGCCAGCCTCCGCCTGGGAGCAAAGACAGATACGCAGTATTTT. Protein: CASLRLGAKTDTQYF.

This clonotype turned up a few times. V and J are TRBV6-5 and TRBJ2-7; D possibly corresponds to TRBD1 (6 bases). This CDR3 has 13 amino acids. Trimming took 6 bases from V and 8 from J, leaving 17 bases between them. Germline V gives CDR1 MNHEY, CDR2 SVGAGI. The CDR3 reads CASSDGQNSKQYF. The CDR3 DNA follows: TGTGCCAGCAGCGACGGACAGAATTCTAAGCAGTACTTC.

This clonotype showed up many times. CDR3 DNA: TGCGCCAGCAGCCCTACACATAGCGGGGGGGAAGAGACCCAGTACTTC. Encoded protein: CASSPTHSGGEETQYF. The chain recombines TRBV5-1 with TRBJ2-5, with TRBD2 identical over 11 bases. The CDR3 spans 16 residues. Germline V CDR1 and CDR2: SGHRS, YFSETQ. V dropped 4 bases and J dropped 3; count of bases not matched to a gene: 8.

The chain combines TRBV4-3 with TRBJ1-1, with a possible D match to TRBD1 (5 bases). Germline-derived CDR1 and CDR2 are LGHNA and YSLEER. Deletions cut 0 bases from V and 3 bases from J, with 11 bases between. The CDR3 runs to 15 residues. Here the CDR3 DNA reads TGCGCCAGCAGCCAAGACGGGGGGAGCGACACTGAAGCTTTCTTT. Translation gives CASSQDGGSDTEAFF.

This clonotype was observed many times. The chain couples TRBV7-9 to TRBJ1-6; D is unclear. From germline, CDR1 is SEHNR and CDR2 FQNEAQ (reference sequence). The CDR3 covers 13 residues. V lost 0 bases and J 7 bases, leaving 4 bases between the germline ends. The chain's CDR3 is CASSLAQNSPLHF. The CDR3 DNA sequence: TGTGCCAGCAGCTTAGCACAGAATTCACCCCTCCACTTT.

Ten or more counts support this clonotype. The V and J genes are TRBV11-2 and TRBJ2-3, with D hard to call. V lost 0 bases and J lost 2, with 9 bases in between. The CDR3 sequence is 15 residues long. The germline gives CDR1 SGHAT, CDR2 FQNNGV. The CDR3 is CASSLDSRVTDTQYF. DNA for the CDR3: TGTGCCAGCAGCTTAGATAGCCGGGTCACAGATACGCAGTATTTT.

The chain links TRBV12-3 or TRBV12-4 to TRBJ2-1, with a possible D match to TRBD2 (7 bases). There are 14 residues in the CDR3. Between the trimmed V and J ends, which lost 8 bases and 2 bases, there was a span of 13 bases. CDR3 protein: CASGGGPTYNEQFF. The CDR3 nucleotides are TGTGCCAGCGGCGGGGGCCCCACCTACAATGAGCAGTTCTTC.

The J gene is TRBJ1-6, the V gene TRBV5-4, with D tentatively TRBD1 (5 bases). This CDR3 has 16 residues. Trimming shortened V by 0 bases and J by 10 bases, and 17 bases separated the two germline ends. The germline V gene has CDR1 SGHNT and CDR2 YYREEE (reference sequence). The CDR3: CASSLARWDGRSPLHF. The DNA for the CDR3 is TGTGCCAGCAGCTTGGCCCGGTGGGACGGGCGGTCACCCCTCCACTTT. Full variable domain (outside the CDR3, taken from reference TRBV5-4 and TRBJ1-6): ETGVTQSPTHLIKTRGQQVTLRCSSQSGHNTVSWYQQALGQGPQFIFQYYREEENGRGNFPPRFSGLQFPNYSSELNVNALELDDSALYLCASSLARWDGRSPLHFGNGTRLTVT.

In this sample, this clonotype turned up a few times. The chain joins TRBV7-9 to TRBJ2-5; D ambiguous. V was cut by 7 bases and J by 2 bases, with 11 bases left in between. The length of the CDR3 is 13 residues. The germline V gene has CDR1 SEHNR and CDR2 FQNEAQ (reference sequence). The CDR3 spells CASNPPLQETQYF. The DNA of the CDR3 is TGTGCCAGCAACCCCCCACTTCAAGAGACCCAGTACTTC.

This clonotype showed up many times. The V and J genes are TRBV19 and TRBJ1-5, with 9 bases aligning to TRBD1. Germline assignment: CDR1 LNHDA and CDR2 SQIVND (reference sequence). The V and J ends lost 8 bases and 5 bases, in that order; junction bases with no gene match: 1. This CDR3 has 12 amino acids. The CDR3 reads CASGQGYQPQHF. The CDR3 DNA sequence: TGTGCCAGTGGACAGGGGTATCAGCCCCAGCATTTT.

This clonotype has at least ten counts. CDR3 bases: TGCAGTGCTAGAGATCCTCGGGGCAGCGAAAATGAAAAACTGTTTTTT. Residues: CSARDPRGSENEKLFF. The V call is TRBV20-1, the J call TRBJ1-4, with D possibly TRBD1 on 5 matching bases. There are 16 residues in the CDR3. Trimming left V 0 bases short and J 5 bases short, with 16 bases between. Germline-derived CDR1 and CDR2 are DFQATT and SNEGSKA (reference sequence).

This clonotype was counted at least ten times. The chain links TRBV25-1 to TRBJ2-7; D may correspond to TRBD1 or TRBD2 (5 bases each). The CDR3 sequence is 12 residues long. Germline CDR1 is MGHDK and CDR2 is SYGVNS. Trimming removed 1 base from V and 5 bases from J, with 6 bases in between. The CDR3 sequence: CASSEWGNEQYF. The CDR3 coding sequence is TGTGCCAGCAGTGAATGGGGGAACGAGCAGTACTTC.

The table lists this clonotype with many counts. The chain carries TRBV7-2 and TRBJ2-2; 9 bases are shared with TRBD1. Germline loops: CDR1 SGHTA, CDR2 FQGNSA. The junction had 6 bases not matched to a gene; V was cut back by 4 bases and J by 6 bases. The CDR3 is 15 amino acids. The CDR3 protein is CASSSAGQGAGELFF. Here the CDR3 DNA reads TGTGCCAGCAGCTCGGCGGGACAGGGAGCCGGGGAGCTGTTTTTT. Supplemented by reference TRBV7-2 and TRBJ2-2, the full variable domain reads GAGVSQSPSNKVTEKGKDVELRCDPISGHTALYWYRQSLGQGLEFLIYFQGNSAPDKSGLPSDRFSAERTGGSVSTLTIQRTQQEDSAVYLCASSSAGQGAGELFFGEGSRLTVL.

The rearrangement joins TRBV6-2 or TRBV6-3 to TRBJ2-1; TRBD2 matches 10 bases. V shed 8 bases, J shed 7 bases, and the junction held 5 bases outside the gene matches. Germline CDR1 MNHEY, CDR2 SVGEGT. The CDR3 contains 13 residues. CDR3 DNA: TGTGCCAGCCGGGGACTAGCGTTGAATGAGCAGTTCTTC. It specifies CASRGLALNEQFF.

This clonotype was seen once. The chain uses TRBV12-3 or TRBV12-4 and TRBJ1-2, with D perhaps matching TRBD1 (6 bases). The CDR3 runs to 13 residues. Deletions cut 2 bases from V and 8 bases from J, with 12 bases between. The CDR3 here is CASSLRRGQGYTF. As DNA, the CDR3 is TGTGCCAGCAGTTTACGCAGGGGCCAAGGCTACACCTTC.

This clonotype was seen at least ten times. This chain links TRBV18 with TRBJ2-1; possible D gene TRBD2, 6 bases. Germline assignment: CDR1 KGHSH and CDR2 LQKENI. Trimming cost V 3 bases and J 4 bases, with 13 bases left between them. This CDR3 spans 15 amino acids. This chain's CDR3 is CASSPGLQRYNEQFF. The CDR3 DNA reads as TGTGCCAGCTCACCGGGACTTCAAAGATACAATGAGCAGTTCTTC. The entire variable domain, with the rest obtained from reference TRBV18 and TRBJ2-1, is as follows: NAGVMQNPRHLVRRRGQEARLRCSPMKGHSHVYWYRQLPEEGLKFMVYLQKENIIDESGMPKERFSAEFPKEGPSILRIQQVVRGDSAAYFCASSPGLQRYNEQFFGPGTRLTVL.

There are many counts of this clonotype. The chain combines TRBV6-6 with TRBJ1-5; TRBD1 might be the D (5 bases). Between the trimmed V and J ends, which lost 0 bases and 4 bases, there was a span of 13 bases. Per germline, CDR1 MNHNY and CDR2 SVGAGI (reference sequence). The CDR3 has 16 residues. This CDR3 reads CASSYSRQSKNQPQHF. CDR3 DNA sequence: TGTGCCAGCAGTTACTCGCGACAGAGTAAAAATCAGCCCCAGCATTTT.

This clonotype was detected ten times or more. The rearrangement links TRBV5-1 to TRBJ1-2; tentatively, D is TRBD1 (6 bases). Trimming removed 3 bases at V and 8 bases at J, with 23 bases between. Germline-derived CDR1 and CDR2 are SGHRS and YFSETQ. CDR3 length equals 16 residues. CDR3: CASSSPLPGPQGGYTF. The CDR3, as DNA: TGCGCCAGCAGCTCCCCACTCCCGGGACCACAGGGAGGCTACACCTTC. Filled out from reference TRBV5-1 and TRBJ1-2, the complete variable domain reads KAGVTQTPRYLIKTRGQQVTLSCSPISGHRSVSWYQQTPGQGLQFLFEYFSETQRNKGNFPGRFSGRQFSNSRSEMNVSTLELGDSALYLCASSSPLPGPQGGYTFGSGTRLTVV.

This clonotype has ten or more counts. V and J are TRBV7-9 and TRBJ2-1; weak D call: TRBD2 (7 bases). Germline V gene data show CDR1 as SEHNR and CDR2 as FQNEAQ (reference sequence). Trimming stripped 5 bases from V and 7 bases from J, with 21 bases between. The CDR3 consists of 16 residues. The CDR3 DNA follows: TGTGCCAGCAGCGAGGTCGCCGGGGGGCTAGCTAATGAGCAGTTCTTC. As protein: CASSEVAGGLANEQFF.

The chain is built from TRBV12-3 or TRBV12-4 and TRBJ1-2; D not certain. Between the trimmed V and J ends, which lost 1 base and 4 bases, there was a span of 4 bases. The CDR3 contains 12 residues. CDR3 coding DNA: TGTGCCAGCAGTTTAGGCAGCTATGGCTACACCTTC. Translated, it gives CASSLGSYGYTF.